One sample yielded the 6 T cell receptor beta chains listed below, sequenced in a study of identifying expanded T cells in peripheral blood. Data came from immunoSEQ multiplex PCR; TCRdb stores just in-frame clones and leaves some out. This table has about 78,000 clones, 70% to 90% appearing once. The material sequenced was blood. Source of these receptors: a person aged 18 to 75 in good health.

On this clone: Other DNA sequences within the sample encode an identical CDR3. This chain's CDR3 is CASSLGVYEQYF. In DNA form, the CDR3 reads TGTGCCAGCAGCTTGGGGGTTTACGAGCAGTACTTC. The chain joins TRBV11-2 to TRBJ2-7; D tentatively fits TRBD1 or TRBD2 (5 bases each). Germline lookup yields CDR1 SGHAT and CDR2 FQNNGV. This CDR3 is 12 amino acids long. Trimming cost V 3 bases and J 4 bases, with 7 bases left between them.

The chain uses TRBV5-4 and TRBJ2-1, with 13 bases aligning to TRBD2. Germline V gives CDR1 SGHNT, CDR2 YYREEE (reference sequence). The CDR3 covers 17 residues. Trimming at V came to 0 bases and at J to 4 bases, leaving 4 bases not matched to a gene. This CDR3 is CASSLGPLAGGYNEQFF. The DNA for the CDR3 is TGTGCCAGCAGCTTGGGGCCACTAGCGGGAGGGTACAATGAGCAGTTCTTC.

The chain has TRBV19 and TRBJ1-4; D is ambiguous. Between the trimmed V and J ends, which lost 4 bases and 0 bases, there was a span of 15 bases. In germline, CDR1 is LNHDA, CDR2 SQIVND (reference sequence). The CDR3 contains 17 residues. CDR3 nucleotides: TGTGCCAGTAGTACCTACACCCCCTCTGCAACTAATGAAAAACTGTTTTTT. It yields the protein CASSTYTPSATNEKLFF.

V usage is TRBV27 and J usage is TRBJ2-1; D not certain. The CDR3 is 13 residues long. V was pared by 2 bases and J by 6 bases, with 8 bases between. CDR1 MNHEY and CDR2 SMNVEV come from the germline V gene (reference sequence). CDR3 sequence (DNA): TGTGCCAGCAGTTTAAACCGAGGCAATGAGCAGTTCTTC. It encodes CASSLNRGNEQFF.

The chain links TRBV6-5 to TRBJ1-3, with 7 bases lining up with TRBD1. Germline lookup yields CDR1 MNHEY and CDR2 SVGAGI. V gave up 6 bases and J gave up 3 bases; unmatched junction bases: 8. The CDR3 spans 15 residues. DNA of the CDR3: TGTGCCAGCAGCCGATCGGACAGGTTTGGAAACACCATATATTTT. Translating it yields CASSRSDRFGNTIYF.

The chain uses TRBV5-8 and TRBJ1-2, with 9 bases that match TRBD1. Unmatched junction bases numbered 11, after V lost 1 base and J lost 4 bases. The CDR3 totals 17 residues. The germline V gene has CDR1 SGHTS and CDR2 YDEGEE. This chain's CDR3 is CASSLNTGGTEGYGYTF. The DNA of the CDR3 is TGTGCCAGCAGCTTGAACACAGGGGGCACAGAGGGCTATGGCTACACCTTC. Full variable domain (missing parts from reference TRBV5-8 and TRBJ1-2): EAGVTQSPTHLIKTRGQQATLRCSPISGHTSVYWYQQALGLGLQFLLWYDEGEERNRGNFPPRFSGRQFPNYSSELNVNALELEDSALYLCASSLNTGGTEGYGYTFGSGTRLTVV.